This passage covers 22 T cell receptor beta chains from one sample sequenced in a study of T-cell reconstitution after alpha-beta-depleted transplantation in children. A library of TCRbeta sequences, prepared with unique molecular identifiers, was generated. TCRdb recomputed calls from the PCR reads with MiXCR, one row per CDR3 protein. The table lists roughly 100,000 distinct CDR3 sequences, 8% to 9% of them singletons. The sequenced sample was PBMCs from the stem cell graft donor, obtained from the stem cell graft. Every receptor here comes from a human donor who donated a stem cell graft to a child with congenital amegakaryocytic thrombocytopenia.

With regard to this clonotype: A much bigger clone sits one base away, suggesting this may be a read error. The V and J genes are TRBV5-1 and TRBJ2-3; 10 bases fit TRBD1. In germline, CDR1 is SGHRS, CDR2 YFSETQ. The CDR3 is made up of 16 amino acids. CDR3 sequence: CASSNVDRGGPDAQYF. In DNA, the CDR3 is TGCGCCAGCAGCAACGTGGACAGGGGGGGCCCAGATGCGCAGTATTTT.

There are many counts of this clonotype. This chain joins TRBV2 and TRBJ1-1; 10 positions agree with TRBD1. The length of the CDR3 is 14 residues. Germline values: CDR1 SNHLY, CDR2 FYNNEI. V gave up 7 bases and J gave up 5 bases; unmatched junction bases: 7. CDR3 DNA sequence: TGTGCCAGCAAAAAAACGGGACAGGGGACTGAAGCTTTCTTT. Protein product: CASKKTGQGTEAFF.

The rearrangement links TRBV3-1 to TRBJ1-1; 8 bases are shared with TRBD1. V lost 7 bases and J lost 0; bases outside the gene matches: 7. The CDR3 is 15 amino acids. Germline V gives CDR1 LGHDT, CDR2 YNNKEL (reference sequence). CDR3 loop: CASMLGQGVNTEAFF. The CDR3 DNA follows: TGTGCCAGCATGCTCGGACAGGGTGTGAACACTGAAGCTTTCTTT.

The sample holds many counts of this clonotype. The rearrangement links TRBV6-5 to TRBJ2-2; 9 nucleotides match TRBD2. The germline CDR1 and CDR2 sequences are MNHEY and SVGAGI. The CDR3 is 13 amino acids. Trimming at V came to 7 bases and at J to 8 bases, leaving 5 bases not matched to a gene. The CDR3 is CASISAGGGELFF. CDR3 DNA sequence: TGTGCCAGCATTTCGGCGGGAGGGGGGGAGCTGTTTTTT.

This clonotype was observed many times. This sequence joins TRBV29-1 and TRBJ1-3; D perhaps matches TRBD1 (5 bases). Germline loops: CDR1 SQVTM, CDR2 ANQGSEA. The CDR3 totals 13 residues. V dropped 4 bases and J dropped 2 bases, with 9 bases sitting between them. The chain's CDR3 is CSVAAGAGNTIYF. DNA for the CDR3: TGCAGCGTTGCAGCGGGGGCTGGAAACACCATATATTTT.

In this sample, this clonotype turned up many times. The V gene is TRBV12-3 or TRBV12-4, the J gene TRBJ2-1, with 7 bases lining up with TRBD1. This CDR3 has 14 amino acids. Trimming removed 2 bases from V and 7 bases from J; junction bases left unmatched: 5. CDR3 in DNA: TGTGCCAGCAGTTTAACAGGGGTGGAGAATGAGCAGTTCTTC. This gives the protein CASSLTGVENEQFF.

This clonotype was detected ten times or more. This rearrangement joins TRBV30 to TRBJ2-1; D ambiguous. Trimming cost V 1 base and J 7 bases, with 14 bases left between them. This CDR3 spans 14 amino acids. Germline V lookup: CDR1 GTSNPN, CDR2 SVGIG (reference sequence). The CDR3: CAWSEERIGNEQFF. The DNA for the CDR3 is TGTGCCTGGAGTGAGGAACGTATCGGAAATGAGCAGTTCTTC.

This clonotype appeared a few times. The chain carries TRBV30 and TRBJ2-5; D remains unclear. The germline V and J ends were trimmed by 4 bases and 3 bases, with 12 bases remaining between them. The CDR3 loop spans 13 amino acids. CDR1 and CDR2 from the germline V gene are GTSNPN and SVGIG (reference sequence). The CDR3 DNA is TGTGCCTGGACTCCACCGGTAAAAGAGACCCAGTACTTC. Translation gives CAWTPPVKETQYF.

In the case of this clonotype: A read error may be the cause here, since a much bigger clone is one base away. V usage is TRBV29-1 and J usage is TRBJ2-1; possibly TRBD1 or TRBD2 for D (5 bases each). CDR1 and CDR2 (germline): SQVTM, ANQGSEA. The CDR3 spans 11 residues. The ends were cut back, 7 bases at V and 16 bases at J, with 20 bases in the middle. The CDR3 DNA follows: TGCAGCGCCACCGGGGCCCTTTTGCACTTCTTC. Protein product: CSATGALLHFF.

This clonotype was counted many times. The CDR3 spells CSAKSRRASYEQYF. DNA for the CDR3: TGCAGTGCTAAAAGCCGGAGGGCGTCCTACGAGCAGTACTTC. The chain carries TRBV20-1 and TRBJ2-7, with D perhaps matching TRBD2 (6 bases). CDR3 length: 14 amino acids. The ends were cut back, 4 bases at V and 1 base at J, with 14 bases in the middle. Germline V gene sequence: CDR1 DFQATT, CDR2 SNEGSKA (reference sequence).

The sample holds many counts of this clonotype. The chain recombines TRBV5-1 with TRBJ2-7; no reliable D call. The CDR3 is 9 residues long. V was shortened by 5 bases and J by 5 bases, with 2 bases between the two germline ends. The germline V gene encodes CDR1 SGHRS and CDR2 YFSETQ. This CDR3 is CASRDEQYF. The CDR3 bases are TGCGCCAGCAGGGACGAGCAGTACTTC.

This clonotype was counted at least ten times. The chain combines TRBV20-1 with TRBJ2-5, with D unclear. The CDR3 runs to 15 residues. V shed 3 bases and J shed 2 bases, with 16 bases lying between them. The V gene's germline CDR1 is DFQATT and CDR2 SNEGSKA (reference sequence). The chain's CDR3 is CSASSTPDRQETQYF. The CDR3 DNA is TGCAGTGCTAGTTCCACCCCCGACCGACAAGAGACCCAGTACTTC.

This clonotype was observed many times. This rearrangement joins TRBV25-1 to TRBJ2-3; D may correspond to TRBD1 or TRBD2 (5 bases each). Trimming left V 0 bases short and J 0 bases short, with 16 bases between. Germline CDR1 and CDR2: MGHDK and SYGVNS. This CDR3 has 18 residues. The CDR3, as DNA: TGTGCCAGCAGTGAATACGAGGGGCCGATCGATAGCACAGATACGCAGTATTTT. It yields the protein CASSEYEGPIDSTDTQYF.

This clonotype was counted ten times or more. This chain uses TRBV12-3 or TRBV12-4 with TRBJ1-2; TRBD1 agrees at 11 bases. V trimming: 4 bases; J trimming: 8 bases; junction bases outside the gene matches: 9. The CDR3 is made up of 15 amino acids. As DNA, the CDR3 is TGTGCCAGCAGTTCCACGGGACAGGGGGTGGTAGGCTACACCTTC. Its protein is CASSSTGQGVVGYTF.

The gene calls are TRBV19 and TRBJ2-5, with D perhaps TRBD2 (6 bases). This CDR3 has 14 amino acids. Trimming removed 7 bases from V and 2 bases from J, with 14 bases in between. Germline-derived CDR1 and CDR2 are LNHDA and SQIVND (reference sequence). CDR3 coding DNA: TGTGCCAGTACCGGGGCGGGACCACAAGAGACCCAGTACTTC. Translating gives CASTGAGPQETQYF.

Ten or more counts support this clonotype. The J gene is TRBJ2-7, the V gene TRBV28; TRBD2 agrees at 12 bases. The CDR3 runs to 18 residues. With 4 bases clipped from V and 1 base from J, the junction kept 11 bases outside the gene matches. CDR1 and CDR2 (germline): MDHEN, SYDVKM. The CDR3 DNA follows: TGTGCCAGCAGTTCTCCCCTCGGGACTAGCGGGTCGTCCTACGAGCAGTACTTC. Translation gives CASSSPLGTSGSSYEQYF.

This clonotype was counted many times. V gene TRBV28 combines with J gene TRBJ2-1; D not resolved. This CDR3 region has 15 residues. Germline CDR1 reads MDHEN; CDR2 reads SYDVKM. V was cut by 6 bases and J by 9 bases, with 21 bases left in between. Here the CDR3 reads CASSRPNIGLGEQFF. CDR3 nucleotide sequence: TGTGCCAGCAGCCGCCCCAATATAGGGTTAGGTGAGCAGTTCTTC.

This clonotype was observed at least ten times. The CDR3 DNA sequence: TGTGCCAGCTCACCGGATCTGGCCAGGACCCTATACGAGCAGTACTTC. Amino acids: CASSPDLARTLYEQYF. The chain employs TRBV18 and TRBJ2-7; D unresolved. Between the trimmed V and J ends, which lost 3 bases and 4 bases, there was a span of 19 bases. Germline V CDR1 and CDR2: KGHSH, LQKENI. The CDR3 is made up of 16 amino acids.

This clonotype has ten or more counts. V is TRBV20-1 and J is TRBJ2-1, with D unclear. Germline loops: CDR1 DFQATT, CDR2 SNEGSKA (reference sequence). V lost 5 bases and J lost 10, with 15 bases in between. The CDR3 runs to 12 residues. This chain's CDR3 is CSAGPRQPEQFF. CDR3 DNA sequence: TGCAGTGCTGGTCCCAGGCAACCAGAGCAGTTCTTC.

As concerns this clonotype: A much bigger clone sits one base away, suggesting this may be a read error. The J gene is TRBJ2-5, the V gene TRBV5-1; D not certain. This CDR3 contains 15 residues. Deletions cut 4 bases from V and 5 bases from J, with 18 bases between. Germline CDR1 is SGHRS and CDR2 is YFSETQ. The CDR3 nucleotides are TGCGCCAGCAGCGTCTGGGGTACAGCTCACGAGACCCAGTACTTC. As protein: CASSVWGTAHETQYF.

This clonotype has a count of ten or more. The chain recombines TRBV2 with TRBJ2-1; 10 bases agree with TRBD2. Germline values: CDR1 SNHLY, CDR2 FYNNEI. This CDR3 region has 15 residues. The V gene end was trimmed by 6 bases and the J gene end by 8 bases; junction bases not matched to a gene: 10. The CDR3 here is CASRELAGTGDEQFF. DNA for the CDR3: TGTGCCAGCAGGGAACTAGCGGGGACCGGCGATGAGCAGTTCTTC.

This clonotype was detected many times. The J gene is TRBJ2-7, the V gene TRBV6-5, with 9 nucleotides matching TRBD2. This CDR3 region has 16 residues. The germline gives CDR1 MNHEY, CDR2 SVGAGI. Unmatched junction bases numbered 10, after V lost 0 bases and J lost 7 bases. The CDR3 loop reads CASSYSWLAGSGEQYF. In nucleotides, the CDR3 is TGTGCCAGCAGTTACTCTTGGCTAGCGGGATCGGGGGAGCAGTACTTC.